The clone carrying this T cell receptor beta chain was found once. Assay: immunoSEQ multiplex PCR; the TCRdb copy retains only in-frame clones and omits some. The sample holds 66,000 or so clones; 70% to 90% are singletons and the top ten take just over 4.5%. This specimen belongs to a study of technical replicates of blood from several donors. This CDR3 has 14 amino acids. The germline V gene encodes CDR1 ENHRY and CDR2 SYGVKD. V lost 0 bases and J lost 0, with 4 bases in between. The genes are TRBV10-3 and TRBJ2-3, with D unresolved. Sequencing input: PBMCs. The sequence came from a human donor in good health. Some clones in this sample may be carry-over from other donors' samples. The CDR3 loop reads CAISESASTDTQYF. The CDR3 DNA reads TGTGCCATCAGTGAGTCGGCCAGCACAGATACGCAGTATTTT.